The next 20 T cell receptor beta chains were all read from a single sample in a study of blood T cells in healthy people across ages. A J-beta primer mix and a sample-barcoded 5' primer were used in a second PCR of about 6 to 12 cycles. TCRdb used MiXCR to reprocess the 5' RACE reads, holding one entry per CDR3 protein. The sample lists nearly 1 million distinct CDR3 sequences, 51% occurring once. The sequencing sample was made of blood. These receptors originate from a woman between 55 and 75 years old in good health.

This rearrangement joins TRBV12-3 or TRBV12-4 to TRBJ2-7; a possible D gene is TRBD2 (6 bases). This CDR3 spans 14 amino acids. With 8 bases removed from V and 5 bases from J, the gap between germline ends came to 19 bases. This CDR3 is CASGPRGGFDEQYF. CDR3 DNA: TGTGCCAGCGGTCCGCGCGGAGGGTTCGACGAGCAGTACTTC.

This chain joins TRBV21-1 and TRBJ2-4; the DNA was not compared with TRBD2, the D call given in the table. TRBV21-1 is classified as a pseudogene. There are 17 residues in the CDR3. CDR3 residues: CASLGSGTRQASNIQYF. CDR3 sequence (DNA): TGTGCCAGCTTAGGGAGCGGGACCCGACAGGCGTCAAACATTCAGTACTTC.

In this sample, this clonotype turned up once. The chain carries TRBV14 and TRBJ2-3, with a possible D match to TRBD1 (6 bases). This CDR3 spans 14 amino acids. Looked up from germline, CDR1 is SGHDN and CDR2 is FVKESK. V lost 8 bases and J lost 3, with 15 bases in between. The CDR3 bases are TGTGCCAGCGGCAGGGGTTTCGTGACAGATACGCAGTATTTT. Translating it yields CASGRGFVTDTQYF.

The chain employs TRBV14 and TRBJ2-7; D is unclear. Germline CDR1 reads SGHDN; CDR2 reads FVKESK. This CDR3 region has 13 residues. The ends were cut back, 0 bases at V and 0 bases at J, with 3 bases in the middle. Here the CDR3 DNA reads TGTGCCAGCAGCCAAGACGTCTCCTACGAGCAGTACTTC. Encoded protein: CASSQDVSYEQYF.

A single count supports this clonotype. The CDR3 DNA reads as TGTGCCAGCAGTTTCTCGTACGACAGGGGACATCAGCCCCAGCATTTT. As protein: CASSFSYDRGHQPQHF. The V and J genes are TRBV28 and TRBJ1-5; the match to TRBD1 covers 8 bases. The junction had 9 bases not matched to a gene; V was cut back by 3 bases and J by 5 bases. Looked up from germline, CDR1 is MDHEN and CDR2 is SYDVKM. This CDR3 comprises 16 residues.

CDR3 nucleotide sequence: TGCGCCAGCAGCTTCAAGGGGACAAGCCAGACAGATACGCAGTATTTT. The encoded protein is CASSFKGTSQTDTQYF. The genes are TRBV5-1 and TRBJ2-3, with D perhaps TRBD1 (6 bases). This CDR3 has 16 amino acids. V was trimmed by 2 bases and J by 3 bases, leaving 16 bases between them. The germline gives CDR1 SGHRS, CDR2 YFSETQ.

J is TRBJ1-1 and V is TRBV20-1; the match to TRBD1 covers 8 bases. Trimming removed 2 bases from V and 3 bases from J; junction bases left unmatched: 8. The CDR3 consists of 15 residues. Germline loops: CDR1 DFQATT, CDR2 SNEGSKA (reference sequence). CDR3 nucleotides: TGCAGTGCTAGACAGGGGGCATTTGGAGACACTGAAGCTTTCTTT. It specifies CSARQGAFGDTEAFF.

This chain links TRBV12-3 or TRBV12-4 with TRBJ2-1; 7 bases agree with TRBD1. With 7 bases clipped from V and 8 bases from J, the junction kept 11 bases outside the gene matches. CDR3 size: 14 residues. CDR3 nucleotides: TGTGCCAGCACCCCGGACAGGAAGAAGCATGAGCAGTTCTTC. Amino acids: CASTPDRKKHEQFF.

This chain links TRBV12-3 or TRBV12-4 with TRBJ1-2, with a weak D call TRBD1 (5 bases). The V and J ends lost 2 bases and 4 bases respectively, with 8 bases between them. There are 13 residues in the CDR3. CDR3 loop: CASSLPRAYGYTF. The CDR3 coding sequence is TGTGCCAGCAGTTTACCCAGGGCCTATGGCTACACCTTC.

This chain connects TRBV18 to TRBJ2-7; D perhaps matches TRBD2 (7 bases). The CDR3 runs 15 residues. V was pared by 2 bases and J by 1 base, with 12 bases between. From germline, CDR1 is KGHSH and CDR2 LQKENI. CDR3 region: CASSPRGGESYEQYF. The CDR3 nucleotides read TGTGCCAGCTCACCAAGGGGGGGCGAATCCTACGAGCAGTACTTC.

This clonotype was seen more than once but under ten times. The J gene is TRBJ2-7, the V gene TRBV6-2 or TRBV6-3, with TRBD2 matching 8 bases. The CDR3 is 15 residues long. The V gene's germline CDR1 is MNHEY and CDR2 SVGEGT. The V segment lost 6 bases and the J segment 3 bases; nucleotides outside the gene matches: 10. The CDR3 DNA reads TGTGCCAGCAGACTAGCGGATATAACCTACTACGAGCAGTACTTC. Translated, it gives CASRLADITYYEQYF.

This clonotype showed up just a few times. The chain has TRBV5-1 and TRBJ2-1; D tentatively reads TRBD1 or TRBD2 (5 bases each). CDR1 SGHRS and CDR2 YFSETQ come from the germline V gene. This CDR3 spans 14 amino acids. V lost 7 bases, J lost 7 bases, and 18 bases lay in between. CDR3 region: CASGERQSPNEQFF. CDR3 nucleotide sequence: TGCGCCAGCGGGGAGCGACAGTCCCCAAATGAGCAGTTCTTC.

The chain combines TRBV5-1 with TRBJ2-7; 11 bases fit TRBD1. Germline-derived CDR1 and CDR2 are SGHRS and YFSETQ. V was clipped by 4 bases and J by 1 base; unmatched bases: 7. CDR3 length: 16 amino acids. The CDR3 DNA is TGCGCCAGCAGCGACCGGGACAGGGGGGCATCCTACGAGCAGTACTTC. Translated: CASSDRDRGASYEQYF.

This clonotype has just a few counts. In DNA form, the CDR3 reads TGCAGTGCTAGTACCAGTCTGGTGCAGTACTTC. Translating gives CSASTSLVQYF. This chain uses TRBV20-1 with TRBJ2-7; D unclear. This CDR3 spans 11 amino acids. V was cut by 3 bases and J by 9 bases, with 12 bases left in between. The germline V gene encodes CDR1 DFQATT and CDR2 SNEGSKA (reference sequence).

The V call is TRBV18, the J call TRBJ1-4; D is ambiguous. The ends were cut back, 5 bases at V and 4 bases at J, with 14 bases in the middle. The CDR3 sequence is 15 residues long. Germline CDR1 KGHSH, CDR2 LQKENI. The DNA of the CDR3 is TGTGCCAGCTCAACCGCGGCGGGAGTTAATGAAAAACTGTTTTTT. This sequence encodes CASSTAAGVNEKLFF.

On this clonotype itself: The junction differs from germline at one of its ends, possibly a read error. The CDR3 loop is CSASSPQVLANSGYTF. CDR3 bases: TGCAGTGCTAGCTCCCCACAGGTCTTAGCTAACTCTGGCTACACCTTC. The rearrangement uses TRBV20-1 and TRBJ1-2, with TRBD1 as a possible D gene (5 bases). The germline gives CDR1 DFQATT, CDR2 SNEGSKA (reference sequence). This CDR3 has 16 residues.

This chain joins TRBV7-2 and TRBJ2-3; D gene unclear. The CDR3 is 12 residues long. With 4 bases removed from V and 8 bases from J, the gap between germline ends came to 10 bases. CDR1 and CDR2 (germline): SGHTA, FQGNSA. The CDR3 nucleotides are TGTGCCAGCAGCTCGCAGGCTAGTACGCAGTATTTT. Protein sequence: CASSSQASTQYF.

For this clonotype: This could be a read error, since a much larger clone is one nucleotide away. This CDR3 is CASSWDPAGVGYGQYF. In nucleotides, the CDR3 is TGTGCCAGCAGCTGGGACCCCGCCGGAGTCGGGTACGGGCAGTACTTC. The chain is built from TRBV7-2 and TRBJ2-7; D is tentatively TRBD1 or TRBD2 (5 bases each). CDR3 length equals 16 residues. Germline CDR1 SGHTA, CDR2 FQGNSA.

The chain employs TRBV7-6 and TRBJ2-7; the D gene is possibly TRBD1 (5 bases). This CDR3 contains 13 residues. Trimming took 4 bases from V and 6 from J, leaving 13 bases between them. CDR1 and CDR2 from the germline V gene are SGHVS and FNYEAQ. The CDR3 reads CASSSLTGREQYF. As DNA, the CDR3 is TGTGCCAGCAGCTCCCTCACAGGACGCGAGCAGTACTTC.

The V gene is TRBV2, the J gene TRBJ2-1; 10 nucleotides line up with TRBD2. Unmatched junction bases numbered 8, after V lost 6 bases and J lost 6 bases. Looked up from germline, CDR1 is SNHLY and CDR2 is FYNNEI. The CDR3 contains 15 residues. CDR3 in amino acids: CASRPGTSDSNEQFF. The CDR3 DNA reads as TGTGCCAGCAGACCCGGGACTAGCGACTCCAATGAGCAGTTCTTC. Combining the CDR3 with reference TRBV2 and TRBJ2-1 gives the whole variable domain EPEVTQTPSHQVTQMGQEVILRCVPISNHLYFYWYRQILGQKVEFLVSFYNNEISEKSEIFDDQFSVERPDGSNFTLKIRSTKLEDSAMYFCASRPGTSDSNEQFFGPGTRLTVL.